The 17 T cell receptor beta chains below all came from one sample that was sequenced in a study of beta chain features in type 1 diabetes. Notes on the study in general: All four CD4+ subsets from Type 1 diabetes patients carried moderately but significantly shorter TCRB CDR3s.

No antigen is known for these receptors. The investigators reverse transcribed all of the isolated RNA, so they sequenced expressed TCRB transcripts. The assay was immunoSEQ multiplex PCR, and TCRdb's table has in-frame clones only and misses some. This table holds fewer than 400,000 clones, roughly 9% found once. Sequencing was performed on central memory CD4+ T cells from blood. Receptors were obtained from a man younger than 45 with type 1 diabetes.

This clone showed up just a few times. This chain connects TRBV9 to TRBJ2-7; 7 nucleotides agree with TRBD1. The ends lost 4 bases at V and 3 bases at J; junction bases unmatched: 10. Germline V gene sequence: CDR1 SGDLS, CDR2 YYNGEE. CDR3 length: 15 residues. Here the CDR3 reads CASSPQPGQSYEQYF. In nucleotides, the CDR3 is TGTGCCAGCAGCCCCCAGCCGGGACAGAGCTACGAGCAGTACTTC. The full variable domain, completed using reference TRBV9 and TRBJ2-7, is DSGVTQTPKHLITATGQRVTLRCSPRSGDLSVYWYQQSLDQGLQFLIQYYNGEERAKGNILERFSAQQFPDLHSELNLSSLELGDSALYFCASSPQPGQSYEQYFGPGTRLTVT.

V and J are TRBV7-9 and TRBJ1-6; D remains ambiguous. CDR1 SEHNR and CDR2 FQNEAQ come from the germline V gene (reference sequence). The V gene lost 7 bases and the J gene lost 6 bases, with 7 bases spanning the gap. The CDR3 has 12 amino acids. The CDR3 nucleotides are TGTGCCAGCACCCGTAGTAATTCACCCCTCCACTTT. It yields the protein CASTRSNSPLHF.

This sequence joins TRBV7-2 and TRBJ2-7; possibly TRBD2 for D (6 bases). CDR3 length: 14 residues. Trimming pared 1 base from V and 4 bases from J, leaving 11 bases between. Germline CDR1 reads SGHTA; CDR2 reads FQGNSA. CDR3 loop: CASSLVRAGYEQYF. In nucleotides, the CDR3 is TGTGCCAGCAGCTTAGTAAGGGCGGGGTACGAGCAGTACTTC.

Concerning this clone: This CDR3 is also generated by other DNA sequences in the sample. The genes are TRBV30 and TRBJ2-5; D is unclear. The CDR3 sequence is 13 residues long. Trimming shortened V by 0 bases and J by 3 bases, and 8 bases separated the two germline ends. CDR1 GTSNPN and CDR2 SVGIG come from the germline V gene (reference sequence). For the CDR3, the DNA is TGTGCCTGGAGTGTAAACGGAAAAGAGACCCAGTACTTC. Its translation: CAWSVNGKETQYF.

Many counts were recorded for this clone. The rearrangement joins TRBV5-6 to TRBJ2-7; weak D call: TRBD1 (5 bases). Germline lookup yields CDR1 SGHDT and CDR2 YYEEEE. CDR3 length: 13 amino acids. The V end was cut by 5 bases, the J end by 3 bases, with 12 bases between. In nucleotides, the CDR3 is TGTGCCAGCAGTCGACAGTCCTTCTACGAGCAGTACTTC. Encoded protein: CASSRQSFYEQYF.

This clone was seen a handful of times. For the CDR3, the DNA is TGTGCCATCAGTGAGTCGCGAGGGGAGAATTCACCCCTCCACTTT. Translating gives CAISESRGENSPLHF. The V gene is TRBV10-3, the J gene TRBJ1-6; possibly TRBD1 for D (5 bases). The V gene lost 0 bases and the J gene lost 7 bases, with 10 bases spanning the gap. CDR1 and CDR2 from the germline V gene are ENHRY and SYGVKD. The CDR3 sequence is 15 residues long.

The sample holds a few counts of this clone. The chain employs TRBV28 and TRBJ2-3, with D uncertain. The CDR3 has 13 amino acids. The V gene's germline CDR1 is MDHEN and CDR2 SYDVKM. The V end was cut by 6 bases, the J end by 0 bases, with 7 bases between. CDR3 in amino acids: CASRISSTDTQYF. Written as DNA, the CDR3 is TGTGCCAGCAGAATTTCTAGCACAGATACGCAGTATTTT.

The sample holds a few counts of this clone. The chain carries TRBV10-3 and TRBJ2-7, with no clear D. The CDR3 sequence is 14 residues long. CDR1 is ENHRY, CDR2 SYGVKD, per germline. V was clipped by 0 bases and J by 2 bases, with 8 bases between them. DNA of the CDR3: TGTGCCATCAGTGAGTCGGCCCGCACCTACGAGCAGTACTTC. Its translation: CAISESARTYEQYF.

Turning to this clone: At one boundary the junction diverges from the germline segment, which might be a read error. Other DNA sequences from this sample encode an identical CDR3 as well. J is TRBJ2-5 and V is TRBV6-1, with 15 bases lining up with TRBD2. Germline CDR1 reads MNHNS; CDR2 reads SASEGT. CDR3 length equals 16 residues. The CDR3 here is CASSEGLAGGQETQYF. CDR3 in DNA: TGTGCCAGCAGCGAAGGACTAGCGGGGGGGCAAGAGACCCAGTACTTC.

This clone has a handful of counts. This rearrangement joins TRBV2 to TRBJ1-1; 8 nucleotides agree with TRBD1. The CDR3 contains 14 residues. V trimming: 7 bases; J trimming: 5 bases; junction bases outside the gene matches: 9. Germline V lookup: CDR1 SNHLY, CDR2 FYNNEI. CDR3 nucleotide sequence: TGTGCCAGCAATTCGAAGACAGGGGTGACTGAAGCTTTCTTT. Its translation is CASNSKTGVTEAFF.

The chain is built from TRBV11-2 and TRBJ2-7, with 10 bases fitting TRBD1. CDR3 length: 14 residues. Trimming at V came to 7 bases and at J to 2 bases, leaving 5 bases not matched to a gene. The germline CDR1 and CDR2 sequences are SGHAT and FQNNGV. The CDR3 reads CASTRDRGAYEQYF. The DNA of the CDR3 is TGTGCCAGCACCAGGGACAGGGGCGCCTACGAGCAGTACTTC.

A few counts support this clone. The chain is built from TRBV7-8 and TRBJ2-3; TRBD2 aligns across 11 bases. V was clipped by 4 bases and J by 12 bases; unmatched bases: 15. Germline assignment: CDR1 SGHVS and CDR2 FQNEAQ. The CDR3 totals 16 residues. The CDR3 DNA follows: TGTGCCAGCAGCTCTACCGGGACTAGCGGATCCTTGCGACAGTATTTT. Its protein product is CASSSTGTSGSLRQYF. The full variable domain, rest sourced from reference TRBV7-8 and TRBJ2-3, is GAGVSQSPRYKVAKRGQDVALRCDPISGHVSLFWYQQALGQGPEFLTYFQNEAQLDKSGLPSDRFFAERPEGSVSTLKIQRTQQEDSAVYLCASSSTGTSGSLRQYFGPGTRLTVL.

This chain links TRBV28 with TRBJ2-7; a possible D gene is TRBD1 (7 bases). The CDR3 loop spans 15 amino acids. Germline CDR1 is MDHEN and CDR2 is SYDVKM. Trimming cost V 6 bases and J 5 bases, with 20 bases left between them. The CDR3 here is CASSTLSDRTNEQYF. CDR3 bases: TGTGCCAGCAGCACTCTATCGGACAGGACTAACGAGCAGTACTTC.

This clone was recorded at least ten times. The V call is TRBV6-6, the J call TRBJ1-4; TRBD1 agrees at 7 bases. Germline CDR1 and CDR2: MNHNY and SVGAGI (reference sequence). This CDR3 comprises 15 residues. Losses at the gene ends were 6 bases for V and 5 bases for J; bases not matched to a gene: 9. In nucleotides, the CDR3 is TGTGCCAGCAGAACTCTGGGACAGTCAAATGAAAAACTGTTTTTT. Protein: CASRTLGQSNEKLFF.

This clone appeared many times. The rearrangement uses TRBV7-2 and TRBJ1-2; 9 bases align to TRBD1. The CDR3 is made up of 15 amino acids. Germline CDR1 is SGHTA and CDR2 is FQGNSA. The ends lost 5 bases at V and 2 bases at J; junction bases unmatched: 6. CDR3 coding DNA: TGTGCCAGCAGCACGACGGGACAGGGCAACTATGGCTACACCTTC. It yields the protein CASSTTGQGNYGYTF.

The chain combines TRBV28 with TRBJ1-3; D call uncertain. Between the trimmed V and J ends, which lost 3 bases and 10 bases, there was a span of 7 bases. This CDR3 is 11 amino acids long. CDR1 and CDR2 from the germline V gene are MDHEN and SYDVKM. This chain's CDR3 is CASSFERTIYF. In nucleotides, the CDR3 is TGTGCCAGCAGTTTCGAGAGGACCATATATTTT.

This clone was detected only a few times. The CDR3: CASSDQGLLNNSPLHF. The CDR3 bases are TGTGCCAGCAGCGACCAGGGACTGCTTAATAATTCACCCCTCCACTTT. The chain employs TRBV7-9 and TRBJ1-6, with D tentatively TRBD1 (5 bases). Germline V gene lookup returns CDR1 SEHNR and CDR2 FQNEAQ (reference sequence). The CDR3 has 16 amino acids. V was trimmed by 5 bases and J by 5 bases, leaving 16 bases between them.